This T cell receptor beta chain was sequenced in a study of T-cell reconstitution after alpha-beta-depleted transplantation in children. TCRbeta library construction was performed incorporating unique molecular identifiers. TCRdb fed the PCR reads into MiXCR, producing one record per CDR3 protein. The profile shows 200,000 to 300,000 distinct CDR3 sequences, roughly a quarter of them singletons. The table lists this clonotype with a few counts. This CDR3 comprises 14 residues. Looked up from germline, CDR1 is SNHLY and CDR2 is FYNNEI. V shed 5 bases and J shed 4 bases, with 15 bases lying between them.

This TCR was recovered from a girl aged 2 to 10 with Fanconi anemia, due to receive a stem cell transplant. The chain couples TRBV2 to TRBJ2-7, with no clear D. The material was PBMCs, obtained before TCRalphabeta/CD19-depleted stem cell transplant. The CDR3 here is CASSSLGSFYEQYF. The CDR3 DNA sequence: TGTGCCAGCAGTAGTCTGGGGTCGTTTTACGAGCAGTACTTC. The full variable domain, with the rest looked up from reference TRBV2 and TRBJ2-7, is EPEVTQTPSHQVTQMGQEVILRCVPISNHLYFYWYRQILGQKVEFLVSFYNNEISEKSEIFDDQFSVERPDGSNFTLKIRSTKLEDSAMYFCASSSLGSFYEQYFGPGTRLTVT.